The 6 T cell receptor beta chains listed next were all sequenced from one sample in a study of T cell responses to AZD1222 COVID-19 vaccine. Repertoires were generated with immunoSEQ multiplex PCR, while TCRdb's copy carries only in-frame clones and drops some. The sample comprises under 95,000 clones, 90% of which are singletons, and approximately 1.3% rests with the top ten. The specimen comprised peripheral blood, sampled 28 days after the second AZD1222 dose. These receptors were taken from an adult who received the AZD1222 COVID-19 vaccine.

The chain is built from TRBV6-2 or TRBV6-3 and TRBJ1-2; 8 nucleotides align to TRBD1. This CDR3 has 15 residues. The V gene end was trimmed by 2 bases and the J gene end by 6 bases; junction bases not matched to a gene: 8. Germline CDR1 and CDR2: MNHEY and SVGEGT. The DNA for the CDR3 is TGTGCCAGCAGTTACGGCAGGGGGCGTAGGGATGGCTACACCTTC. Its translation: CASSYGRGRRDGYTF.

This chain links TRBV2 with TRBJ1-2, with 8 bases fitting TRBD1. After removal of 6 bases from V and 4 bases from J, the junction contained 7 bases not matched to a gene. Germline V lookup: CDR1 SNHLY, CDR2 FYNNEI. CDR3 size: 14 residues. The CDR3: CASSPDRDTYGYTF. CDR3 DNA: TGTGCCAGCAGCCCGGACAGGGACACCTATGGCTACACCTTC.

J is TRBJ1-5 and V is TRBV5-8, with D possibly matching TRBD1 (5 bases). From germline, CDR1 is SGHTS and CDR2 YDEGEE. V was shortened by 1 base and J by 7 bases, with 15 bases between the two germline ends. The CDR3 is made up of 15 amino acids. This CDR3 reads CASSLQTAGSQPQHF. DNA of the CDR3: TGTGCCAGCAGCTTGCAGACTGCAGGGAGCCAGCCCCAGCATTTT.

This clone was seen a single time. Other DNA sequences in this sample translate to the same CDR3. This chain uses TRBV5-4 with TRBJ1-1; no clear D. This CDR3 is built from 14 residues. The germline V gene encodes CDR1 SGHNT and CDR2 YYREEE (reference sequence). With 0 bases removed from V and 0 bases from J, the gap between germline ends came to 6 bases. This CDR3 reads CASSLAGMNTEAFF. CDR3 nucleotides: TGTGCCAGCAGCTTGGCGGGGATGAACACTGAAGCTTTCTTT.

The J gene is TRBJ1-2, the V gene TRBV30; TRBD1 aligns across 10 bases. Germline loops: CDR1 GTSNPN, CDR2 SVGIG (reference sequence). The CDR3 loop spans 13 amino acids. V gave up 5 bases and J gave up 5 bases; unmatched junction bases: 5. For the CDR3, the DNA is TGTGCCTGGGGGACAGGGGCGGGGTATGGCTACACCTTC. Protein product: CAWGTGAGYGYTF.

The V call is TRBV5-1, the J call TRBJ2-5; the D call may be TRBD1 or TRBD2 (5 bases each). The germline V gene has CDR1 SGHRS and CDR2 YFSETQ. V was cut by 1 base and J by 5 bases, with 15 bases left in between. CDR3 length equals 15 residues. Here the CDR3 reads CASSLSGHYLETQYF. The CDR3 DNA follows: TGCGCCAGCAGCTTGTCGGGGCACTATCTGGAGACCCAGTACTTC. The full variable domain, with the rest looked up from reference TRBV5-1 and TRBJ2-5, is KAGVTQTPRYLIKTRGQQVTLSCSPISGHRSVSWYQQTPGQGLQFLFEYFSETQRNKGNFPGRFSGRQFSNSRSEMNVSTLELGDSALYLCASSLSGHYLETQYFGPGTRLLVL.